The 22 T cell receptor beta chains below all came from one sample that was sequenced in a study of OX40 agonist ivuxolimab in advanced cancers. Using immunoSEQ multiplex PCR, the repertoire was profiled, and TCRdb retains in-frame clones only, with some absent. Seen here are just under 95,000 clones, over 75% observed once, and the top ten hold about 0.3%. The source was CD4+ or CD8+ T cells sorted from blood, collected in a trial of the OX40 agonist ivuxolimab. Receptor source: an adult with an advanced solid tumor such as melanoma, head and neck, liver or kidney cancer.

This CDR3 reads CASSRDLLAGELFF. In DNA, the CDR3 is TGTGCCAGCAGCAGGGACCTCCTTGCCGGGGAGCTGTTTTTT. The genes are TRBV6-5 and TRBJ2-2; D tentatively fits TRBD1 or TRBD2 (5 bases each). The CDR3 runs 14 residues. Germline CDR1 is MNHEY and CDR2 is SVGAGI. V was clipped by 6 bases and J by 6 bases, with 14 bases between them.

This rearrangement joins TRBV7-2 to TRBJ1-1; the D is unclear. V dropped 1 base and J dropped 6 bases, with 12 bases sitting between them. The CDR3 has 14 residues. The germline gives CDR1 SGHTA, CDR2 FQGNSA. The DNA for the CDR3 is TGTGCCAGCAGCTTAGGGAATTTGGTTTCTGAAGCTTTCTTT. Translating gives CASSLGNLVSEAFF.

This chain links TRBV19 with TRBJ2-5; D is uncertain. This CDR3 is 13 amino acids long. Germline V lookup: CDR1 LNHDA, CDR2 SQIVND (reference sequence). The V end was cut by 6 bases, the J end by 1 base, with 9 bases between. CDR3 loop: CASRTSAQETQYF. CDR3 in DNA: TGTGCCAGTAGAACCTCGGCCCAAGAGACCCAGTACTTC. Combining the CDR3 with reference TRBV19 and TRBJ2-5 gives the whole variable domain DGGITQSPKYLFRKEGQNVTLSCEQNLNHDAMYWYRQDPGQGLRLIYYSQIVNDFQKGDIAEGYSVSREKKESFPLTVTSAQKNPTAFYLCASRTSAQETQYFGPGTRLLVL.

V and J are TRBV5-1 and TRBJ2-1, with unresolved D. V gave up 5 bases and J gave up 0 bases, with 15 bases separating them. CDR1 is SGHRS, CDR2 YFSETQ, per germline. The CDR3 extends over 16 amino acids. The CDR3 sequence: CASSYQSSSSYNEQFF. The CDR3 nucleotides are TGCGCCAGCAGTTATCAGTCTTCCAGCTCCTACAATGAGCAGTTCTTC.

The chain uses TRBV2 and TRBJ2-2, with D possibly called TRBD1 or TRBD2 (5 bases each). Trimming removed 2 bases at V and 0 bases at J, with 10 bases between. Germline assignment: CDR1 SNHLY and CDR2 FYNNEI. The CDR3 has 16 amino acids. The DNA for the CDR3 is TGTGCCAGCAGTGAAACCGGGGCCGCGAACACCGGGGAGCTGTTTTTT. Its translation is CASSETGAANTGELFF.

V usage is TRBV4-1 and J usage is TRBJ2-3, with 7 bases that match TRBD2. Trimming took 1 base from V and 6 from J; bases not matched to a gene: 7. The CDR3 runs 15 residues. Germline values: CDR1 MGHRA, CDR2 YSYEKL. The CDR3 bases are TGCGCCAGCAGCCAAGGAAGGGCCGGGAGGGATACGCAGTATTTT. It yields the protein CASSQGRAGRDTQYF.

The CDR3 protein is CASRGGGGSPLHF. The CDR3 DNA is TGCGCCAGCCGAGGCGGGGGCGGCTCACCCCTCCACTTT. The rearrangement links TRBV10-2 to TRBJ1-6; D might be TRBD1 (6 bases). CDR3 size: 13 residues. With 8 bases removed from V and 10 bases from J, the gap between germline ends came to 15 bases. Looked up from germline, CDR1 is WSHSY and CDR2 is SAAADI.

The chain has TRBV10-3 and TRBJ1-2; possibly TRBD1 for D (5 bases). CDR1 and CDR2 from the germline V gene are ENHRY and SYGVKD. The germline V and J ends were trimmed by 6 bases and 5 bases, with 19 bases remaining between them. The CDR3 runs to 15 residues. The chain's CDR3 is CAIRPAGRGLYGYTF. The DNA for the CDR3 is TGTGCCATCAGGCCGGCAGGAAGGGGACTTTATGGCTACACCTTC.

The chain uses TRBV10-3 and TRBJ1-3; 8 nucleotides match TRBD1. The CDR3 has 13 residues. The V gene end was trimmed by 4 bases and the J gene end by 4 bases; junction bases not matched to a gene: 0. Looked up from germline, CDR1 is ENHRY and CDR2 is SYGVKD. DNA of the CDR3: TGTGCCATCAGTGGGACAGGGGGAAACACCATATATTTT. Residues: CAISGTGGNTIYF.

The chain's CDR3 is CASSLMREGTGELFF. The CDR3 DNA reads TGTGCCAGCAGCTTAATGAGGGAGGGGACCGGGGAGCTGTTTTTT. The chain joins TRBV11-1 to TRBJ2-2, with 7 bases matching TRBD2. The V gene end was trimmed by 2 bases and the J gene end by 5 bases; junction bases not matched to a gene: 5. The CDR3 runs 15 residues. The germline CDR1 and CDR2 sequences are SGHAT and FQDESV (reference sequence).

The rearrangement joins TRBV6-5 to TRBJ2-7, with D uncertain. Germline CDR1 MNHEY, CDR2 SVGAGI. This CDR3 has 12 amino acids. V lost 6 bases and J 2 bases, leaving 8 bases between the germline ends. The CDR3 coding sequence is TGTGCCAGCAGGGGCGCAACCTACGAGCAGTACTTC. Its protein is CASRGATYEQYF.

The genes are TRBV5-1 and TRBJ2-3; 12 bases line up with TRBD2. The J segment lost 4 bases and the V segment lost 3 bases, leaving 3 bases of the junction unmatched. The CDR3 runs 15 residues. Germline lookup yields CDR1 SGHRS and CDR2 YFSETQ. The CDR3 loop is CASSSLAGGPDTQYF. DNA of the CDR3: TGCGCCAGCAGCTCTCTAGCGGGGGGGCCAGATACGCAGTATTTT.

The V and J genes are TRBV9 and TRBJ1-1; 7 nucleotides match TRBD1. The V segment lost 0 bases and the J segment 7 bases; nucleotides outside the gene matches: 9. The CDR3 loop spans 15 amino acids. Germline loops: CDR1 SGDLS, CDR2 YYNGEE. The CDR3, as DNA: TGTGCCAGCAGCGTAGGAGGCAGGGGGATCGGTGAAGCTTTCTTT. Its protein is CASSVGGRGIGEAFF. The full variable domain, rest sourced from reference TRBV9 and TRBJ1-1, is DSGVTQTPKHLITATGQRVTLRCSPRSGDLSVYWYQQSLDQGLQFLIQYYNGEERAKGNILERFSAQQFPDLHSELNLSSLELGDSALYFCASSVGGRGIGEAFFGQGTRLTVV.

V gene TRBV6-5 combines with J gene TRBJ2-1; 7 nucleotides agree with TRBD2. The germline V gene encodes CDR1 MNHEY and CDR2 SVGAGI. This CDR3 has 13 residues. V shed 8 bases and J 9 bases; nucleotides not matched to a gene: 10. For the CDR3, the DNA is TGTGCCAGCCGCCGGGGGGTAGTCGGTGAGCAGTTCTTC. Residues: CASRRGVVGEQFF.

This chain connects TRBV9 to TRBJ2-3; D not resolved. Germline V gives CDR1 SGDLS, CDR2 YYNGEE. V dropped 0 bases and J dropped 10 bases, with 15 bases sitting between them. The CDR3 is 14 residues long. CDR3 sequence (DNA): TGTGCCAGCAGCGTAGGCGCCTCCCCAGAGGCGCAGTATTTT. It yields the protein CASSVGASPEAQYF.

V gene TRBV7-9 combines with J gene TRBJ1-1; no clear D gene. The ends were cut back, 1 base at V and 4 bases at J, with 10 bases in the middle. CDR3 length: 14 amino acids. Germline V gene data show CDR1 as SEHNR and CDR2 as FQNEAQ (reference sequence). The CDR3 region is CASSLGDRVTEAFF. The CDR3 DNA reads as TGTGCCAGCAGCTTAGGTGATAGGGTCACTGAAGCTTTCTTT.

The rearrangement joins TRBV2 to TRBJ2-7; 7 nucleotides align to TRBD2. This CDR3 has 15 amino acids. V lost 7 bases and J lost 6; bases outside the gene matches: 15. CDR1 and CDR2 from the germline V gene are SNHLY and FYNNEI. CDR3 amino acids: CASTRSGTTSTEQYF. The CDR3 region has the DNA TGTGCCAGCACCCGTTCCGGGACTACTTCTACCGAGCAGTACTTC.

V is TRBV27 and J is TRBJ1-6; 7 bases match TRBD1. This CDR3 is 16 amino acids long. Trimming at V came to 5 bases and at J to 5 bases, leaving 9 bases not matched to a gene. Looked up from germline, CDR1 is MNHEY and CDR2 is SMNVEV (reference sequence). CDR3 coding DNA: TGTGCCAGCAGTAGGCAGGGGGGATTAGATAATTCACCCCTCCACTTT. As protein: CASSRQGGLDNSPLHF.

The J gene is TRBJ2-1, the V gene TRBV7-9; unclear D gene. The germline V gene encodes CDR1 SEHNR and CDR2 FQNEAQ (reference sequence). Trimming left V 5 bases short and J 2 bases short, with 4 bases between. CDR3 size: 12 residues. The CDR3 DNA reads TGTGCCAGCAGCCTTACCTACAATGAGCAGTTCTTC. Amino acids: CASSLTYNEQFF.

The CDR3 here is CASSYLGNTEAFF. Here the CDR3 DNA reads TGTGCCAGCAGTTATCTGGGGAACACTGAAGCTTTCTTT. The chain is built from TRBV6-5 and TRBJ1-1, with no clear D. The CDR3 loop spans 13 amino acids. The V and J ends lost 3 bases and 1 base respectively, with 6 bases between them. Looked up from germline, CDR1 is MNHEY and CDR2 is SVGAGI.

The chain uses TRBV6-1 and TRBJ1-5; TRBD1 aligns across 7 bases. The CDR3 has 15 amino acids. V shed 6 bases and J 3 bases; nucleotides not matched to a gene: 8. Germline loops: CDR1 MNHNS, CDR2 SASEGT. CDR3 loop: CASRGTASNNQPQHF. Here the CDR3 DNA reads TGTGCCAGCAGGGGGACAGCTAGTAACAATCAGCCCCAGCATTTT.

The V call is TRBV7-3, the J call TRBJ2-1; 8 bases agree with TRBD1. The germline V gene encodes CDR1 SGHTA and CDR2 FQGTGA. V lost 4 bases to trimming and J lost 5 bases; unmatched junction nucleotides: 7. The CDR3 is 15 amino acids. CDR3 loop: CASSSLTGENNEQFF. The DNA of the CDR3 is TGTGCCAGCAGCTCCCTGACAGGGGAAAACAATGAGCAGTTCTTC.